This TCR beta chain is drawn from a study of patients and donors after allogeneic stem cell transplantation. MiXCR, applied by TCRdb to the RT-PCR reads, yields one record per CDR3 protein. The profile shows roughly 960,000 distinct CDR3 sequences, more than 15% of them singletons. Specimen: blood, either unsorted or a sorted T cell fraction (not recorded which). The TCR sequence derives from a human donor who was either an allogeneic HSCT recipient or a stem cell or donor lymphocyte infusion donor (not recorded which). It is not recorded whose cells these are; they may come from a transplant donor.

The CDR3 DNA sequence: TGTGCCACGACACCCCTGGACGGTTACGAGCAGTACTTC. Translation gives CATTPLDGYEQYF. V gene TRBV27 combines with J gene TRBJ2-7; D is uncertain. V was clipped by 10 bases and J by 4 bases, with 17 bases between them. This CDR3 has 13 residues. Germline CDR1 and CDR2: MNHEY and SMNVEV (reference sequence).